This T cell receptor beta chain emerged from a study of blood T cell repertoires in COVID-19 (TCRdb year 2020). Regarding the complete study: Samples from collaborators originated in the United States, Italy and Spain and spanned both the acute and convalescent phases of COVID-19. The material from the prospective study consisted of cDNA or gDNA derived from T cells, B-cell-depleted T cells, or PBMCs. Deeply sampled blood TCRbeta repertoires from subjects exposed to, actively infected with, or recovered from COVID-19 were included in the dataset. The repertoires were released in a freely available public database intended as a resource for research on the immune response to SARS-CoV-2. Samples came from the ongoing ImmuneRACE study (first 160 participants) plus 1,254 subjects from 6 global collaborators. The sample metadata nearly always contained a de-identified subject ID, COVID-19 status, age in years and sex. HLA class I and class II types, where available, came from metadata supplied by the sample provider rather than from assay-based typing.

As concerns this clone: Which antigen it targets is not known. No base quality information exists; no much larger clone differs at one position.

Samples from volunteer blood donors who had recovered from COVID-19 were contributed by a second Seattle source. Each collaborating institution followed its own protocols to collect whole blood in K2EDTA tubes. For TCRbeta analysis, collaborators shipped samples in one of three forms: frozen whole blood, isolated PBMCs, or DNA extracted from either of those sample types. The immunoSEQ Assay, a bias-controlled multiplex PCR, was used to amplify TCRbeta CDR3 regions from genomic DNA. The published analysis was carried out like this. The number of nucleated cells in each sample was estimated from the amplification of reference gene primers within the assay. Sequence reads were collapsed and filtered to measure the absolute abundance of every unique TCRbeta CDR3 rearrangement. For each sample, productive Simpson clonality was calculated as the square root of Simpson's diversity index across productive rearrangements. TCRdb provides this immuneACCESS table in a form limited to in-frame rearrangements. Some clones are lacking; in checked studies, under half of them reflect an unresolved V gene, and why the rest are absent is not known. That table is the source of V, J and clone size, and D and trimming were worked out from the DNA. The sample table records roughly 150,000 clones; around 83% of these occur just once. In total, the top ten clones hold 10% to 15% of the sample.

The investigation overall reported the following: How much clinical and demographic metadata was included differed by source and by participant, and the metadata was provided uncurated.

The specimen was peripheral blood. The sequence derives from a man between 65 and 80 years old who had recovered from COVID-19.

At the DNA level, the sequence is TGTGCCAGCAGTTCACTAGCGGGGAGGGGAGAGACCCAGTACTTC. It encodes CASSSLAGRGETQYF. The chain couples TRBV6-5 to TRBJ2-5; 10 junctional bases match TRBD2. The germline V gene sets CDR1 to MNHEY and CDR2 to SVGAGI. Spanning cysteine to phenylalanine, the CDR3 consists of 15 amino acids. Only the CDR3 DNA stays, 45 bases, in frame from base 1. Here V drops 4 bases and J drops 4 bases, and the junction holds 6 bases not matched to any gene.